This T cell receptor beta chain was identified in a study of Tregs in tolerant kidney transplant recipients. Findings and caveats of the study: Few patients were studied, so findings need validation in larger groups. This study did not directly address biological reproducibility. Tregs expanded with activated donor B cells seemed most donor-specific.

On this clone itself: Its antigen remains unidentified.

Some clones are missing from TCRdb's copy, which holds only in-frame ones; the method was immunoSEQ multiplex PCR. The sample yields about 120,000 clones, about 90% seen once. CD4+CD25+CD127- Tregs, CD4+CD25- non-Tregs, CD4 and CD8 cells were sorted. Sequenced sample: CD4+ T cells from blood. This sequence was found in a human donor in good health.

CDR3 sequence: CASSFRGVLDTIYF. The CDR3 DNA follows: TGTGCCAGCAGCTTCCGGGGTGTTTTGGACACCATATATTTT. J is TRBJ1-3 and V is TRBV14; D gene uncertain. CDR3 length equals 14 residues. Germline CDR1 SGHDN, CDR2 FVKESK. V was pared by 5 bases and J by 8 bases, with 16 bases between.